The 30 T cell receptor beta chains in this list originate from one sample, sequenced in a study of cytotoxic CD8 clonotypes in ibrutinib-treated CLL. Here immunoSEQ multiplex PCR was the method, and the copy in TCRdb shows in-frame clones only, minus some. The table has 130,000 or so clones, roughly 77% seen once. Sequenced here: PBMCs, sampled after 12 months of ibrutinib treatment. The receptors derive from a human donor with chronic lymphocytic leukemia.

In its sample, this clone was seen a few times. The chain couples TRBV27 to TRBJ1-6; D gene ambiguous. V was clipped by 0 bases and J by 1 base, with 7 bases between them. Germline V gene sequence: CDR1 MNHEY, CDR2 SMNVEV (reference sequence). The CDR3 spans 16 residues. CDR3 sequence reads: CASSLSAFSYNSPLHF. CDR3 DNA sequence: TGTGCCAGCAGTTTATCCGCCTTTTCCTATAATTCACCCCTCCACTTT.

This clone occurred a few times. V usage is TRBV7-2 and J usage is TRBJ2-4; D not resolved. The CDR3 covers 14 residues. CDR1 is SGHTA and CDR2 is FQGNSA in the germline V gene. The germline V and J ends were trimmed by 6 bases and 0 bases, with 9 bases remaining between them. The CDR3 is CASRGSLAKNIQYF. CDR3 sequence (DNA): TGTGCCAGCAGGGGCAGCCTAGCCAAAAACATTCAGTACTTC.

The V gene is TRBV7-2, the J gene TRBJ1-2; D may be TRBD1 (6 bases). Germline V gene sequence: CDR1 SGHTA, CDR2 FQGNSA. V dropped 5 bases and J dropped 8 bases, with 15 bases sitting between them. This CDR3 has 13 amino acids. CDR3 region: CASSDVRGLGYTF. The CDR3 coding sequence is TGTGCCAGCAGCGACGTCAGGGGTTTGGGCTACACCTTC.

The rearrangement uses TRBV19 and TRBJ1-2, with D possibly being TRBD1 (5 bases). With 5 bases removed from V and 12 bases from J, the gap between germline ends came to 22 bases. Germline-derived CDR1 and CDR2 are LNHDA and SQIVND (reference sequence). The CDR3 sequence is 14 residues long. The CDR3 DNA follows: TGTGCCAGTAGTGCCCGGGGGGAGAGGGTAGGGAACACCTTC. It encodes CASSARGERVGNTF.

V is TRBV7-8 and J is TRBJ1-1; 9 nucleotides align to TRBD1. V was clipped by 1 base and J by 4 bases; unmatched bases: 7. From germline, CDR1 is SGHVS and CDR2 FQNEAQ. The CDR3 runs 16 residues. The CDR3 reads CASSLVQGAPFTEAFF. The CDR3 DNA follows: TGTGCCAGCAGCTTAGTACAGGGGGCGCCGTTCACTGAAGCTTTCTTT.

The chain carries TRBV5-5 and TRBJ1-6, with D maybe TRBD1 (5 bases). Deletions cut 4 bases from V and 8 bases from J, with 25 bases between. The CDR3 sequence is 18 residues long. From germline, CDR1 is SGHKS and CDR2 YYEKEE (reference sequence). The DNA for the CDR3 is TGTGCCAGCAGCCCGGGGGGTCCGCTGCTCGGGCGTGATTCACCCCTCCACTTT. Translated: CASSPGGPLLGRDSPLHF.

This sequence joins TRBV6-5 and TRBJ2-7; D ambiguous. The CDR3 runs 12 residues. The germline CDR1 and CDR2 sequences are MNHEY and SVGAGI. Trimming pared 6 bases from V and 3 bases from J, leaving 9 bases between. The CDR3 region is CASRPNNYEQYF. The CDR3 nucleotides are TGTGCCAGCAGGCCCAATAACTACGAGCAGTACTTC.

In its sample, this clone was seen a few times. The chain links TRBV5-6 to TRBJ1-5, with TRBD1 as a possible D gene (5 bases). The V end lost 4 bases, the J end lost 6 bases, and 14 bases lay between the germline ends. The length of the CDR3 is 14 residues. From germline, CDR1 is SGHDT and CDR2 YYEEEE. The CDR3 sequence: CASSLGVGVQPQHF. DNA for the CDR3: TGTGCCAGCAGCCTAGGGGTGGGGGTTCAGCCCCAGCATTTT. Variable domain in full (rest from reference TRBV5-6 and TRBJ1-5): DAGVTQSPTHLIKTRGQQVTLRCSPKSGHDTVSWYQQALGQGPQFIFQYYEEEERQRGNFPDRFSGHQFPNYSSELNVNALLLGDSALYLCASSLGVGVQPQHFGDGTRLSIL.

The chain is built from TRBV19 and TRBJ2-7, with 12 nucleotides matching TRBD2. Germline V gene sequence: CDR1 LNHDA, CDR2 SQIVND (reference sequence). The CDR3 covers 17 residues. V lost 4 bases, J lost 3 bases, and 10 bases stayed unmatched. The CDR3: CASSKELAGGPYYEQYF. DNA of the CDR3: TGTGCCAGTAGTAAAGAACTAGCGGGAGGCCCCTACTACGAGCAGTACTTC.

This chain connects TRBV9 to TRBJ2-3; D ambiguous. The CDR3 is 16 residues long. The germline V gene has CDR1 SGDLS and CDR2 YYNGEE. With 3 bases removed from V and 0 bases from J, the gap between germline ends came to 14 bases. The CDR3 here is CASSARQKTSTDTQYF. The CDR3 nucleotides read TGTGCCAGCAGCGCGCGACAAAAGACTAGCACAGATACGCAGTATTTT.

The CDR3 protein is CASSLGGGTLNTEAFF. DNA for the CDR3: TGTGCCAGCAGCTTGGGGGGTGGGACCCTGAACACTGAAGCTTTCTTT. The genes are TRBV5-5 and TRBJ1-1; possible D gene TRBD1, 5 bases. CDR1 is SGHKS, CDR2 YYEKEE, per germline (reference sequence). This CDR3 has 16 amino acids. V was cut by 0 bases and J by 0 bases, with 12 bases left in between.

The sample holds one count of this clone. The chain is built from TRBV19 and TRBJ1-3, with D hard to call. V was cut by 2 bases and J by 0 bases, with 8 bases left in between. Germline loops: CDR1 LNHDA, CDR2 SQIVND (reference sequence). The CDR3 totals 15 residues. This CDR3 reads CASSISGISGNTIYF. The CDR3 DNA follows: TGTGCCAGTAGTATAAGCGGGATCTCTGGAAACACCATATATTTT. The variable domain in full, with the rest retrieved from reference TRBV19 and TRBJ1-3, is DGGITQSPKYLFRKEGQNVTLSCEQNLNHDAMYWYRQDPGQGLRLIYYSQIVNDFQKGDIAEGYSVSREKKESFPLTVTSAQKNPTAFYLCASSISGISGNTIYFGEGSWLTVV.

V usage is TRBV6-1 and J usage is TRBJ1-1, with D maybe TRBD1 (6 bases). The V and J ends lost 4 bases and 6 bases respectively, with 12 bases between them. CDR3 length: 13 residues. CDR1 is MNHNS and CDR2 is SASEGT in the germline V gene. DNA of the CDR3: TGTGCCAGCAGTGCTACAGGGCTAGCTGAAGCTTTCTTT. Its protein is CASSATGLAEAFF.

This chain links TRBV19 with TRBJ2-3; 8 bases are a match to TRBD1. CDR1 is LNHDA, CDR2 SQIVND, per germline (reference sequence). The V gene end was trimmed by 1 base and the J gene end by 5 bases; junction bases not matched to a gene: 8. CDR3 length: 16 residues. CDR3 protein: CASSIAWTGIQDTQYF. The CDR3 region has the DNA TGTGCCAGTAGTATAGCTTGGACAGGGATACAAGATACGCAGTATTTT.

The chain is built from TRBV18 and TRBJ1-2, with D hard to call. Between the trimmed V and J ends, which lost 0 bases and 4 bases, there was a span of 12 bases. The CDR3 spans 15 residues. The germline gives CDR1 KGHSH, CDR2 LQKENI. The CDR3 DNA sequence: TGTGCCAGCTCACCACCCACGGGCAGTTTCTATGGCTACACCTTC. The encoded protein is CASSPPTGSFYGYTF. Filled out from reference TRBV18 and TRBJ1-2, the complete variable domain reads NAGVMQNPRHLVRRRGQEARLRCSPMKGHSHVYWYRQLPEEGLKFMVYLQKENIIDESGMPKERFSAEFPKEGPSILRIQQVVRGDSAAYFCASSPPTGSFYGYTFGSGTRLTVV.

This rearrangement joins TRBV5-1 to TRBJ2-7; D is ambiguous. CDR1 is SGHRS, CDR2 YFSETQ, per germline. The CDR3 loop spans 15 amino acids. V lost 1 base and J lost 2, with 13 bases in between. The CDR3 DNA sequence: TGCGCCAGCAGCTTGTTAGGCGATGGAGCCTACGAGCAGTACTTC. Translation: CASSLLGDGAYEQYF.

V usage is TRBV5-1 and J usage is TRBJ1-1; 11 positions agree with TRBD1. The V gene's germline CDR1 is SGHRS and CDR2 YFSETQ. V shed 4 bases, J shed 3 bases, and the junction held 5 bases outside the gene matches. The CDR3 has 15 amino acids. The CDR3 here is CASSLRDRGDTEAFF. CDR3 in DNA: TGCGCCAGCAGCCTACGGGACAGGGGGGACACTGAAGCTTTCTTT.

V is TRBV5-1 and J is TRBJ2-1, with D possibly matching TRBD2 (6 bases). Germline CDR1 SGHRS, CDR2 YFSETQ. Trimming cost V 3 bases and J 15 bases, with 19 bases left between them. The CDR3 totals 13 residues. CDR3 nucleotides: TGCGCCAGCAGCTCGCTCCGGGCGAACGGGGGGTTCTTC. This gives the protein CASSSLRANGGFF.

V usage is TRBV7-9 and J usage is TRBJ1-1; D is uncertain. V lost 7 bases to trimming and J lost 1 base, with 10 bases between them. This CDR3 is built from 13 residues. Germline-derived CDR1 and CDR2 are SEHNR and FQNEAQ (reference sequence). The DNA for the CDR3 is TGTGCCAGCACCGAGGTCCCGAACACTGAAGCTTTCTTT. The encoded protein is CASTEVPNTEAFF.

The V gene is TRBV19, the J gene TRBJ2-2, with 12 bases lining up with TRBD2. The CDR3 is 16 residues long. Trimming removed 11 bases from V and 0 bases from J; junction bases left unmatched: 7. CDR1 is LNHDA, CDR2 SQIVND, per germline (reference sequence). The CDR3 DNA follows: TGTGCCCCCCGACTAGCGGGGGTAGCGAACACCGGGGAGCTGTTTTTT. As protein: CAPRLAGVANTGELFF.

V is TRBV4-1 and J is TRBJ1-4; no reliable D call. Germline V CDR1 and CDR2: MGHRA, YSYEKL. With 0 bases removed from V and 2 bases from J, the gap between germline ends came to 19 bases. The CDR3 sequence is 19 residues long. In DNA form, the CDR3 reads TGCGCCAGCAGCCAAGATCCGCCGGGGATTCTGTCCACTAATGAAAAACTGTTTTTT. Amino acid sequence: CASSQDPPGILSTNEKLFF.

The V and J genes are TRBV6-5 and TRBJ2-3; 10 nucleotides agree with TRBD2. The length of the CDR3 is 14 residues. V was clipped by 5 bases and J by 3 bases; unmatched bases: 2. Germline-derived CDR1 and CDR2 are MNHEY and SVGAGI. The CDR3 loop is CASSRGLATDTQYF. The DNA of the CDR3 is TGTGCCAGCAGTCGGGGACTAGCGACAGATACGCAGTATTTT.

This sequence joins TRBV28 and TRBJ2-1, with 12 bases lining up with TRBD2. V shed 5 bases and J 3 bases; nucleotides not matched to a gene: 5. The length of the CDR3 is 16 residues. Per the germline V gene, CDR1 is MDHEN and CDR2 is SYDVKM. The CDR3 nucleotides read TGTGCCAGCAGTGGTGGACTAGCGGGGATCTACAATGAGCAGTTCTTC. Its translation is CASSGGLAGIYNEQFF. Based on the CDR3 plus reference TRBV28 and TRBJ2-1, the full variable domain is DVKVTQSSRYLVKRTGEKVFLECVQDMDHENMFWYRQDPGLGLRLIYFSYDVKMKEKGDIPEGYSVSREKKERFSLILESASTNQTSMYLCASSGGLAGIYNEQFFGPGTRLTVL.

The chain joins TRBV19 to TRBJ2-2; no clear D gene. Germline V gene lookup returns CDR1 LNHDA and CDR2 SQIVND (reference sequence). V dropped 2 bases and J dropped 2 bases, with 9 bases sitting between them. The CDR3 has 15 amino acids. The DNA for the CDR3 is TGTGCCAGTAGTATACGTACGGCTAACACCGGGGAGCTGTTTTTT. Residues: CASSIRTANTGELFF.

In nucleotides, the CDR3 is TGTGCCAGCAGCCCGAGCGGTACACCCCTCCACTTT. This gives the protein CASSPSGTPLHF. J is TRBJ1-6 and V is TRBV11-1; D is undetermined. The length of the CDR3 is 12 residues. The germline V and J ends were trimmed by 5 bases and 11 bases, with 10 bases remaining between them. The V gene's germline CDR1 is SGHAT and CDR2 FQDESV (reference sequence). The whole variable domain, filled in from reference TRBV11-1 and TRBJ1-6, reads EAEVAQSPRYKITEKSQAVAFWCDPISGHATLYWYRQILGQGPELLVQFQDESVVDDSQLPKDRFSAERLKGVDSTLKIQPAELGDSAMYLCASSPSGTPLHFGNGTRLTVT.

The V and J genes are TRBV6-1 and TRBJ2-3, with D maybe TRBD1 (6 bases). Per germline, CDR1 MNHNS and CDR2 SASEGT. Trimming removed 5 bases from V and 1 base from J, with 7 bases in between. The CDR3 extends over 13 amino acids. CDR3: CASSRQGTDTQYF. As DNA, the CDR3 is TGTGCCAGCAGTCGACAGGGCACAGATACGCAGTATTTT.

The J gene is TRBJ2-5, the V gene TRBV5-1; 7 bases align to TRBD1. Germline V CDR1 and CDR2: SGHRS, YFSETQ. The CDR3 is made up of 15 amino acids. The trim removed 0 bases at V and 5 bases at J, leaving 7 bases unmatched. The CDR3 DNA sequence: TGCGCCAGCAGCTTGGTCCGGACAGGACGGGAGACCCAGTACTTC. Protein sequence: CASSLVRTGRETQYF. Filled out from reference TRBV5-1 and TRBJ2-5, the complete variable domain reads KAGVTQTPRYLIKTRGQQVTLSCSPISGHRSVSWYQQTPGQGLQFLFEYFSETQRNKGNFPGRFSGRQFSNSRSEMNVSTLELGDSALYLCASSLVRTGRETQYFGPGTRLLVL.

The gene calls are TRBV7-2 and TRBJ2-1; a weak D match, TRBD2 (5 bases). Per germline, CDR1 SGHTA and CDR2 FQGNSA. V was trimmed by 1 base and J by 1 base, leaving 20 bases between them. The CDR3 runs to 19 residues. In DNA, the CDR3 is TGTGCCAGCAGCTTAGGGTTATCTCTCGGCGGGCCTTCCTACAATGAGCAGTTCTTC. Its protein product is CASSLGLSLGGPSYNEQFF.

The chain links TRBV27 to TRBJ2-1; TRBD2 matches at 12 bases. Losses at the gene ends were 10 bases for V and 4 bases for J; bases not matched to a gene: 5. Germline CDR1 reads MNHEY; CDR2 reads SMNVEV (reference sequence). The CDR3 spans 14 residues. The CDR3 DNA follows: TGTGCCAACAAGACTAGCGGGGGATACAATGAGCAGTTCTTC. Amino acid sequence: CANKTSGGYNEQFF.

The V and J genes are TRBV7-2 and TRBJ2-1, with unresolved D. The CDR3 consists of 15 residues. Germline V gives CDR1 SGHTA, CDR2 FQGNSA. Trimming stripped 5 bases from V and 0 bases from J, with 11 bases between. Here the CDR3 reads CASSAETFSYNEQFF. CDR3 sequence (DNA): TGTGCCAGCAGCGCAGAGACCTTCTCCTACAATGAGCAGTTCTTC.